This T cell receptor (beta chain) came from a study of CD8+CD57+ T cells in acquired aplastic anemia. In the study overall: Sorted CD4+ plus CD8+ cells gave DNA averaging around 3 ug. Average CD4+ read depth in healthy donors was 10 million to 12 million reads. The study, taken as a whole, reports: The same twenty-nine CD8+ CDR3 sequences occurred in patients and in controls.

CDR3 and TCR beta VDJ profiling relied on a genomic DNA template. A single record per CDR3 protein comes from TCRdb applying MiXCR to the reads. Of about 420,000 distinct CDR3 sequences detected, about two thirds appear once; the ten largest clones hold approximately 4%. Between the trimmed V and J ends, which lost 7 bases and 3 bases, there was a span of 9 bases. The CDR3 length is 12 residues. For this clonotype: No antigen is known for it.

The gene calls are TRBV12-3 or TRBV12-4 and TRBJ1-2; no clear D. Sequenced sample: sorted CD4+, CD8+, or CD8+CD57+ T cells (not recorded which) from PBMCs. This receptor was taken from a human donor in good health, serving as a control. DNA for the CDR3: TGTGCCAGCAAGGCCAACCACTATGGCTACACCTTC. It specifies CASKANHYGYTF.